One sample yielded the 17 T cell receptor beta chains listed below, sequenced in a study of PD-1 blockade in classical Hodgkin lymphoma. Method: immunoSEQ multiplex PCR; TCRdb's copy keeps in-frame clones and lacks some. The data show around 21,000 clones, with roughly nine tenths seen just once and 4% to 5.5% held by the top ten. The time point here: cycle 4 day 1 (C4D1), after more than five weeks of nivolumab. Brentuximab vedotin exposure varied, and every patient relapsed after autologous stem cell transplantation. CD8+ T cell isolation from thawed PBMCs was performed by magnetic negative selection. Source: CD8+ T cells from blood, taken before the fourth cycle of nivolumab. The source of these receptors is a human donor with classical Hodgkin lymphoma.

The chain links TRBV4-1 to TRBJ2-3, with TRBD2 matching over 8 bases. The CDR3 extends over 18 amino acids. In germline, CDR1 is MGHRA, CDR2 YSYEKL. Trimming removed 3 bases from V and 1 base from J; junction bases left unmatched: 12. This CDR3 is CASSQGRVSGIRTDTQYF. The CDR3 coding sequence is TGCGCCAGCAGCCAGGGGAGAGTTAGCGGGATACGCACAGATACGCAGTATTTT.

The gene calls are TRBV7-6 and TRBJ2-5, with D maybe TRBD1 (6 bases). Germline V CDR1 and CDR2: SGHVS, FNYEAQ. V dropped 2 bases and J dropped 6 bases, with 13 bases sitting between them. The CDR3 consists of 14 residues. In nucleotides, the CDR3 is TGTGCCAGCAGCTTACCACAGGGTCAAAAGACCCAGTACTTC. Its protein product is CASSLPQGQKTQYF.

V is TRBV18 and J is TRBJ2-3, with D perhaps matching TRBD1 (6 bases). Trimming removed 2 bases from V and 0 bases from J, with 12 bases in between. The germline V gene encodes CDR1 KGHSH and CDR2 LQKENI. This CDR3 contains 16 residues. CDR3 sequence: CASSPSQGASTDTQYF. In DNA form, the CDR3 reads TGTGCCAGCTCACCATCACAGGGTGCTAGCACAGATACGCAGTATTTT.

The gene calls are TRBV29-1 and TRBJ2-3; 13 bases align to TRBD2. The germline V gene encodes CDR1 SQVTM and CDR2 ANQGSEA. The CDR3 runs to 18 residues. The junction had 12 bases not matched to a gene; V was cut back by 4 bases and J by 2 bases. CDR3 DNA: TGCAGCGTTGTTCGACTAGCGGGGGGCCATCACCTCACAGATACGCAGTATTTT. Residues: CSVVRLAGGHHLTDTQYF.

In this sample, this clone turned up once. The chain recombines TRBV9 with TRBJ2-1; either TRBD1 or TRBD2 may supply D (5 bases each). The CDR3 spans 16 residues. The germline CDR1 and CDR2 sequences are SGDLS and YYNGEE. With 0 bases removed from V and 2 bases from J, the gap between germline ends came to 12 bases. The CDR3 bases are TGTGCCAGCAGCGTAGTCGGGACCAGCCCCTACAATGAGCAGTTCTTC. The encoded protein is CASSVVGTSPYNEQFF.

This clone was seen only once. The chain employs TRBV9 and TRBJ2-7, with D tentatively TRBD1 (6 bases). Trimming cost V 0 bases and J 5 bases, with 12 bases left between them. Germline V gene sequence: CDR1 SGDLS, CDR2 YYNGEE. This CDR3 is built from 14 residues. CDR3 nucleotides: TGTGCCAGCAGCGTAGACAGGGCCACCGACGAGCAGTACTTC. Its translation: CASSVDRATDEQYF.

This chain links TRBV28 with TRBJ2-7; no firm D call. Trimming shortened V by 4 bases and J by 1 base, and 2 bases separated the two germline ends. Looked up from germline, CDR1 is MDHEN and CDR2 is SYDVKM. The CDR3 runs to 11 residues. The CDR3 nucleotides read TGTGCCAGCAGTTGGTCCTACGAGCAGTACTTC. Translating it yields CASSWSYEQYF.

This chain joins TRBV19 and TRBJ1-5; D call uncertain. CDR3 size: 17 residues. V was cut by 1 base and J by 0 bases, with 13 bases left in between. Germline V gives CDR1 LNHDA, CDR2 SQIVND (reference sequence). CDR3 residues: CASSIGWGSYSNQPQHF. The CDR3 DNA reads TGTGCCAGTAGTATAGGATGGGGTTCTTATAGCAATCAGCCCCAGCATTTT. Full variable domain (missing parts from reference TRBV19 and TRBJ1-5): DGGITQSPKYLFRKEGQNVTLSCEQNLNHDAMYWYRQDPGQGLRLIYYSQIVNDFQKGDIAEGYSVSREKKESFPLTVTSAQKNPTAFYLCASSIGWGSYSNQPQHFGDGTRLSIL.

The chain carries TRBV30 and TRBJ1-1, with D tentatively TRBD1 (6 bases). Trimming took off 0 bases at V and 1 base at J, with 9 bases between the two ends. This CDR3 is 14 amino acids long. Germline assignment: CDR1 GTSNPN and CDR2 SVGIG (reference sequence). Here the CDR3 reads CAWSVGTWNTEAFF. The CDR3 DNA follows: TGTGCCTGGAGTGTAGGGACATGGAACACTGAAGCTTTCTTT.

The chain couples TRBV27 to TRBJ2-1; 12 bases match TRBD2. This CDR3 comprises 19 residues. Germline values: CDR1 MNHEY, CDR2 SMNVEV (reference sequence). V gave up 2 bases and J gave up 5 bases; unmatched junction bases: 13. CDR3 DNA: TGTGCCAGCAGTTTACAGGGACAGATACTAGCGGGAGGACACAATGAGCAGTTCTTC. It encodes CASSLQGQILAGGHNEQFF.

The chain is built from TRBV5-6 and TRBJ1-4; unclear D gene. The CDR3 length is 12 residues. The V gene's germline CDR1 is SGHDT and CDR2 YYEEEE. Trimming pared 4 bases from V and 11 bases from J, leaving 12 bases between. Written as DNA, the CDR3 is TGTGCCAGCAGCGCTGAGATGGAGAAACTGTTTTTT. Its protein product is CASSAEMEKLFF.

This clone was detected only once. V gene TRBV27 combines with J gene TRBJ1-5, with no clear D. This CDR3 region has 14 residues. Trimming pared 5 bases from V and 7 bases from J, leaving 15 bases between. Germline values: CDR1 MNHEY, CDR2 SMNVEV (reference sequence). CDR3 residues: CASSPSYVGQPQHF. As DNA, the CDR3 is TGTGCCAGCAGTCCCTCCTATGTGGGGCAGCCCCAGCATTTT.

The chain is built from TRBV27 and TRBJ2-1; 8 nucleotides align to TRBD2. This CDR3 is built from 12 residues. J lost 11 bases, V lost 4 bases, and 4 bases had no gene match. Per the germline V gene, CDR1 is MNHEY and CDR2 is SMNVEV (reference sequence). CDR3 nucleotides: TGTGCCAGCAGTTCTCGGACTAGCAAGCAGTTCTTC. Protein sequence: CASSSRTSKQFF.

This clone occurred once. DNA of the CDR3: TGCGCCAGCAGCTTCTCTTCGGGCCCTGAAGCTTTCTTT. Translating gives CASSFSSGPEAFF. The genes are TRBV5-1 and TRBJ1-1; D not resolved. Germline V gene lookup returns CDR1 SGHRS and CDR2 YFSETQ. This CDR3 comprises 13 residues. Trimming left V 2 bases short and J 6 bases short, with 11 bases between.

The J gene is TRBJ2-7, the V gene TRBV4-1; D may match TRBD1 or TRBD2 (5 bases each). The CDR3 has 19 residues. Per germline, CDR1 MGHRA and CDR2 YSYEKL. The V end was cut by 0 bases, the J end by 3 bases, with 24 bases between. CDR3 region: CASSQDGGAGRGAYYEQYF. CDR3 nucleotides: TGCGCCAGCAGCCAAGATGGTGGGGCAGGGAGAGGCGCCTACTACGAGCAGTACTTC.

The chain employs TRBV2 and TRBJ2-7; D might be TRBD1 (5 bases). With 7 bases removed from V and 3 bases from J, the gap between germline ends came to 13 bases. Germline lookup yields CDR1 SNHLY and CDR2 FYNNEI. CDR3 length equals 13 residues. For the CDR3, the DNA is TGTGCCAGCAAGGACAATAGGGACTACGAGCAGTACTTC. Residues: CASKDNRDYEQYF.

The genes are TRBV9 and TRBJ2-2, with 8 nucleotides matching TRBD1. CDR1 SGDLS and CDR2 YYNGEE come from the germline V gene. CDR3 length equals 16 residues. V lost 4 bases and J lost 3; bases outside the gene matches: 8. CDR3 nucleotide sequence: TGTGCCAGCAGCTCGTCAGGGGGCCTGGACACCGGGGAGCTGTTTTTT. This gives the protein CASSSSGGLDTGELFF.